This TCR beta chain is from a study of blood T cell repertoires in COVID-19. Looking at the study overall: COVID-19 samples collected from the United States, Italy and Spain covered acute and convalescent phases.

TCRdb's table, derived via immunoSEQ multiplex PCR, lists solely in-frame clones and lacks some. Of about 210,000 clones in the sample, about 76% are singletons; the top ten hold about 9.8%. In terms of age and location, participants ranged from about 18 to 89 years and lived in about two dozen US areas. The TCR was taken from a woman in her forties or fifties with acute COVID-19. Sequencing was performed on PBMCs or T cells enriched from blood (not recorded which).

CDR3 in DNA: TGTGCCAGCAGCCCAGGGACAACTCGTCGCACTGAAGCTTTCTTT. This encodes CASSPGTTRRTEAFF. The chain employs TRBV6-2 or TRBV6-3 and TRBJ1-1; D might be TRBD1 (6 bases). Germline assignment: CDR1 MNHEY and CDR2 SVGEGT. V lost 6 bases to trimming and J lost 4 bases, with 18 bases between them. The CDR3 contains 15 residues.